This T cell receptor (beta chain) was observed in a study of radiotherapy plus CTLA-4 blockade in lung cancer. CDR1 is SNHLY and CDR2 is FYNNEI in the germline V gene. V lost 7 bases and J lost 3, with 15 bases in between. The CDR3 extends over 14 amino acids. With ipilimumab providing CTLA-4 blockade, focal radiation was administered to patients who had chemo-refractory metastatic non-small-cell lung cancer. Data came from immunoSEQ multiplex PCR; TCRdb stores just in-frame clones and leaves some out. The sample consists of around 80,000 clones, about four fifths of them appearing once. This clonotype originated in a human donor with non-small cell lung cancer who had stable disease on radiotherapy plus ipilimumab. Sequencing used peripheral blood, obtained from a patient treated with radiotherapy plus ipilimumab. The chain joins TRBV2 to TRBJ1-2; a possible D gene is TRBD1 (5 bases). The CDR3 spells CASTLGGDHYGYTF. CDR3 DNA: TGTGCCAGCACTCTCGGGGGGGATCACTATGGCTACACCTTC.